A selection of T cell receptor beta chains follows, all from one sample in a study of blood T cell repertoires in COVID-19. Method: immunoSEQ multiplex PCR; TCRdb's copy keeps in-frame clones and lacks some. The top ten hold around 6.1% of the sample, which has 150,000 or so clones, about nine tenths seen once. Sequenced material: peripheral blood. These receptors all come from a man older than 75 with acute or convalescent COVID-19. Each CDR3 is given with its conserved first and last residue. The D gene is left open where the match is weak. Rows may omit the clone size; those that give it use once, few, many or a size class.

v_gene	d_gene	abundance	j_gene	CDR3nt	CDR3aa
TRBV9	TRBD1	once	TRBJ1-2	TGTGCCAGCAGCGTATTGGGACAGGGAATTGGTAACTATGGCTACACCTTC	CASSVLGQGIGNYGYTF
TRBV3-1/TRBV3-2	TRBD2	NA	TRBJ2-7	TGTGCCAGCAGCCAAGCGGGGGGGGAGTACGAGCAGTACTTC	CASSQAGGEYEQYF
TRBV6-6	NA	NA	TRBJ1-3	TGTGCCAGCAGTTACGGTAGCACAGGCGGAAACACCATATATTTT	CASSYGSTGGNTIYF
TRBV9	NA	NA	TRBJ1-2	TGTGCCAGCAGCGTAGGGGCAGAGAACTATGGCTACACCTTC	CASSVGAENYGYTF
TRBV29-1	TRBD2	NA	TRBJ2-1	TGCAGCGCGGGGGGGTGGCAGGGCCCGACTCCCTACAATGAGCAGTTCTTC	CSAGGWQGPTPYNEQFF
TRBV7-9	NA	NA	TRBJ2-6	TGTGCCAGCAGCCCTCCTGGGAGAGGCTCTGGGGCCAACGTCCTGACTTTC	CASSPPGRGSGANVLTF
TRBV24-1	TRBD2	NA	TRBJ2-2	TGTGCCACCAGTGATTGGCTAGCGGGGACCGGGGAGCTGTTTTTT	CATSDWLAGTGELFF
TRBV20-1	TRBD1	NA	TRBJ1-1	TGCAGTGCTAGTAAGGACAGGGGAGTAAACACTGAAGCTTTCTTT	CSASKDRGVNTEAFF
TRBV7-9	TRBD2	NA	TRBJ2-5	TGTGCCAGCAGCTTAGTAGGCGGGGGGCGCGAGACCCAGTACTTC	CASSLVGGGRETQYF
TRBV6-4	NA	few	TRBJ1-6	TGTGCCAGCAGTCCCAACCCCGGGAATTCACCCCTCCACTTT	CASSPNPGNSPLHF
TRBV5-1	NA	NA	TRBJ1-1	TGCGCCAGCAGCTTGGGTTCGTCAGGCCAGAACACTGAAGCTTTCTTT	CASSLGSSGQNTEAFF
TRBV14	NA	few	TRBJ1-5	TGTGCCAGCAGCACCCGTCAGAGCAATCAGCCCCAGCATTTT	CASSTRQSNQPQHF
TRBV16	TRBD1	once	TRBJ1-4	TGTGCCAGCAGCCTCCCGGGACAGGGGTCGGAAAAACTGTTTTTT	CASSLPGQGSEKLFF
TRBV30	NA	NA	TRBJ1-5	TGTGCCTGGAGTGAGGAGAATTTGAGGCAGCCCCAGCATTTT	CAWSEENLRQPQHF
TRBV11-2	NA	NA	TRBJ2-3	TGTGCCAGCAGCATTAGCAGTCCAGATACGCAGTATTTT	CASSISSPDTQYF
TRBV5-1	NA	NA	TRBJ2-5	TGCGCCAGCAGCTTCGATCACAGGGAGACCCAGTACTTC	CASSFDHRETQYF
TRBV3-1/TRBV3-2	NA	NA	TRBJ1-1	TGTGCCAGCAGCCAAGAACGAAGCGGAGCTTTCTTT	CASSQERSGAFF
TRBV28	TRBD2	NA	TRBJ2-7	TGTGCCAGCAGTTCAAGCGGGAGCCCCTACGAGCAGTACTTC	CASSSSGSPYEQYF
TRBV19	NA	few	TRBJ2-5	TGTGCCAGTAGTCAGGGTATCGAGACCCAGTACTTC	CASSQGIETQYF
TRBV5-1	NA	NA	TRBJ2-2	TGCGCCAGCACCGGGTCTAACACCGGGGAGCTGTTTTTT	CASTGSNTGELFF
TRBV11-2	NA	NA	TRBJ1-6	TGTGCCAGCAGCCCGGGACACCAGTGGGATTCACCCCTCCACTTT	CASSPGHQWDSPLHF
TRBV5-1	NA	NA	TRBJ1-4	TGCGCCAGCAGGCAGGACAGCATTGAAAAACTGTTTTTT	CASRQDSIEKLFF
TRBV2	TRBD2	NA	TRBJ2-7	TGTGCCAGCAGTGTTCGGACTAGCGGGAGGAACTACGAGCAGTACTTC	CASSVRTSGRNYEQYF
TRBV5-1	NA	once	TRBJ2-3	TGCGCCAGCAGCTGGCTGGGACATAGAGCTGTGGATACGCAGTATTTT	CASSWLGHRAVDTQYF
TRBV25-1	TRBD2	NA	TRBJ2-1	TGTGCCAGCAGTTCAGCCGGGACTAGCGGGAGGCGCTACAATGAGCAGTTCTTC	CASSSAGTSGRRYNEQFF
TRBV12-3/TRBV12-4	NA	NA	TRBJ2-7	TGTGCCAGCAGTTTACTAGGCCTCGACGAGCAGTACTTC	CASSLLGLDEQYF
TRBV7-3	NA	few	TRBJ2-7	TGTGCCAGCAGCTTAGTTAGCGGATCCTACGAGCAGTACTTC	CASSLVSGSYEQYF
TRBV5-6	NA	NA	TRBJ2-7	TGTGCCAGCAGCTACGGACTTTCTACCTACGAGCAGTACTTC	CASSYGLSTYEQYF
TRBV19	NA	many	TRBJ1-2	TGTGCCAGTAGTACCCAGGGACTGGGTGGCTACACCTTC	CASSTQGLGGYTF
TRBV24-1	NA	NA	TRBJ2-2	TGTGCCACCAGTGATTTTGGGGGGGCAGGAACCGGGGAGCTGTTTTTT	CATSDFGGAGTGELFF
TRBV21-1	NA	NA	TRBJ1-5	TGTGCCAGCAGCAAAGCCCCACAGGGTGGCAATCAGCCCCAGCATTTT	CASSKAPQGGNQPQHF
TRBV5-1	NA	once	TRBJ2-3	TGCGCCAGCAGCCCGGCACGGCAGAGCGTCACAGATACGCAGTATTTT	CASSPARQSVTDTQYF
TRBV14	NA	NA	TRBJ1-1	TGTGCCAGCAGCCAAGTTTTCGCGGACACTGAAGCTTTCTTT	CASSQVFADTEAFF
TRBV5-1	NA	NA	TRBJ1-4	TGCGCCAGCAGCTTGGCCGCCTTGACCAGAGGAAAACTGTTTTTT	CASSLAALTRGKLFF
TRBV5-1	NA	NA	TRBJ2-7	TGCGCCAGCAGCTTGGGTTCGATGGGACAAAACTACGAGCAGTACTTC	CASSLGSMGQNYEQYF
TRBV5-3	TRBD1	NA	TRBJ1-6	TGTGCCAGAAGCTCGCCCGGGACAGGGAATTCACCCCTCCACTTT	CARSSPGTGNSPLHF
TRBV28	NA	once	TRBJ1-5	TGTGCCAGCGTAGGCCAGGGCAATCAGCCCCAGCATTTT	CASVGQGNQPQHF
TRBV19	TRBD1	NA	TRBJ2-5	TGTGCCAGTAGTATGGACAGGGGGTTAGTGACCCAGTACTTC	CASSMDRGLVTQYF
TRBV28	NA	NA	TRBJ1-6	TGTGCCAGCAGTTTCCCGCCGCCAGGGGTGGCGAGCTCCTATAATTCACCCCTCCACTTT	CASSFPPPGVASSYNSPLHF
TRBV5-1	TRBD2	NA	TRBJ2-7	TGCGCCAGCAGCTTTACTAGCGGGGATACCTACGAGCAGTACTTC	CASSFTSGDTYEQYF
TRBV10-3	TRBD1	few	TRBJ1-5	TGTGCCATCAGTGGGACAGGGGGTGGGCAGCCCCAGCATTTT	CAISGTGGGQPQHF
TRBV7-2	NA	NA	TRBJ2-7	TGTGCCAGCAGCCTGGGGCACCTTCTCGGGCAGTACTTC	CASSLGHLLGQYF
TRBV9	NA	NA	TRBJ2-1	TGTGCCAGCAGGGGGGCAGGGAGCTCCTACAATGAGCAGTTCTTC	CASRGAGSSYNEQFF
TRBV5-1	TRBD1	NA	TRBJ2-2	TGCGCCAGCAGCTCGACAGGGTTCGGGAACACCGGGGAGCTGTTTTTT	CASSSTGFGNTGELFF
TRBV29-1	TRBD2	once	TRBJ2-5	TGCAGCGTCGACCCAGGCGGGAGAGGGGAGACCCAGTACTTC	CSVDPGGRGETQYF
TRBV28	TRBD1	NA	TRBJ2-7	TGTGCCAGCAGCGCCGGGACAGGGGGCGATTACGAGCAGTACTTC	CASSAGTGGDYEQYF
TRBV24-1	TRBD2	NA	TRBJ2-3	TGTGCCACCAGTGATGTTAGCGGGGGGGCTTGGGATACGCAGTATTTT	CATSDVSGGAWDTQYF
TRBV7-9	TRBD1	NA	TRBJ1-3	TGTGCCAGCAGCCGTAGTGGGGGGACAGGGAACTCTGGAAACACCATATATTTT	CASSRSGGTGNSGNTIYF
TRBV30	NA	NA	TRBJ2-7	TGTGCCTGGAGTGCTAGGCAGGGAGGCGAGCAGTACTTC	CAWSARQGGEQYF
TRBV7-3	NA	NA	TRBJ1-6	TGTGCCAGCAGCCGCAGTCCCGTCAGTTCACCCCTCCACTTT	CASSRSPVSSPLHF
TRBV7-2	NA	NA	TRBJ2-5	TGTGCCAGCAGCTTAAGACTAGGCGGATCCGAGACCCAGTACTTC	CASSLRLGGSETQYF
TRBV3-1/TRBV3-2	NA	NA	TRBJ2-1	TGTGCCAGCAGCCACTTACTCAACCCCCACAATGAGCAGTTCTTC	CASSHLLNPHNEQFF
TRBV28	TRBD1	NA	TRBJ1-1	TGTGCCAGCAGTTTAAGGAGGGGGTGGACAGGGGAAGCTTTCTTT	CASSLRRGWTGEAFF
TRBV7-2	TRBD1	NA	TRBJ1-2	TGTGCCAGCAGTTACACAGGGGGAGTCACCTATGGCTACACCTTC	CASSYTGGVTYGYTF
TRBV27	NA	NA	TRBJ1-6	TGTGCCAGCAGGAAAGCGGGGTCACCCCTCCACTTT	CASRKAGSPLHF